This entry features one TCR beta chain sequence. Its specificity is unknown. This entry is derived from a study of beta chain features in type 1 diabetes. Study context: In age, gender and cell yields, patients were similar to healthy donors. Study-wide findings and caveats: All four CD4+ subsets from Type 1 diabetes patients carried moderately but significantly shorter TCRB CDR3s. Across patients, naive, central memory and Treg TCRB repertoires exhibited apparently greater similarity than was observed across healthy donors. For patients and controls alike, PCR might favor shorter templates to the same degree.

Sequencing targeted expressed TCRB transcripts, as all isolated RNA had been reverse transcribed. Assay: immunoSEQ multiplex PCR; the TCRdb copy retains only in-frame clones and omits some. The sample has about 340,000 clones; around 7.6% are singletons. This CDR3 has 15 residues. V shed 5 bases and J 0 bases; nucleotides not matched to a gene: 5. Germline V gives CDR1 SNHLY, CDR2 FYNNEI. The sequence derives from a woman younger than 35 in good health. The sequenced material came from central memory CD4+ T cells from blood. The rearrangement joins TRBV2 to TRBJ2-3, with TRBD2 matching over 7 bases. CDR3 sequence: CASSILASSTDTQYF. The CDR3 region has the DNA TGTGCCAGCAGTATACTAGCGTCTAGCACAGATACGCAGTATTTT.